The following is a T cell receptor (beta chain) sequence with its context. This receptor's antigen is unknown. The sample holds no much larger clone one base away, and base qualities are not on file. This sample was taken from a study of blood T cell repertoires in COVID-19 (dated by TCRdb to the early 2020s). As for the study more broadly: The collaborator samples originated in the United States, Italy and Spain and spanned the acute and convalescent phases of COVID-19. The material from the prospective study consisted of cDNA or gDNA derived from T cells, B-cell-depleted T cells, or PBMCs. The dataset comprised deeply sampled blood TCRbeta repertoires from subjects exposed to, actively infected with, or recovered from COVID-19. The repertoires were made available in a free public database intended to serve as a resource for research on the immune response to SARS-CoV-2. The samples were drawn from two sources: the first 160 participants of the ongoing ImmuneRACE study, and over 1,000 subjects contributed by 6 global collaborators. Sample metadata almost always included a de-identified subject ID, COVID-19 status, age in years and sex. Where HLA class I and class II types were available, the types were taken from metadata supplied by the sample provider, not from assay-based typing.

The CDR3 spans 12 residues, from the cysteine through the phenylalanine. Just CDR3 DNA is preserved here, 36 bases in frame from base 1. V was cut back by 0 bases and J by 5 bases, leaving a gap of 4 bases between them. For CDR1 and CDR2, the germline V gene lists SGDLS and YYNGEE. Whole blood was collected in K2EDTA tubes by collaborating institutions according to the institutions' own protocols. For TCRbeta analysis, collaborator samples were shipped as frozen whole blood, as isolated PBMCs, or as DNA extracted from either sample type. The immunoSEQ Assay, a bias-controlled multiplex PCR, was used to amplify TCRbeta CDR3 regions from genomic DNA. The authors processed their data as follows. Within the assay, amplification of reference gene primers was used to estimate how many nucleated cells each sample contained. To quantify the absolute abundance of each unique TCRbeta CDR3 rearrangement, sequence reads were collapsed and filtered. For each sample, productive Simpson clonality was calculated as the square root of Simpson's diversity index over productive rearrangements. The table comes from immuneACCESS by way of TCRdb, which keeps in-frame sequences with V and J called. Part of the clones is missing from these tables; in studies checked, under half for an unresolved V gene and the rest for unknown reasons. D and trimming come from the DNA, and the V and J calls and clone size come from that table. The sample table contains fewer than 250,000 clones; only one count was recorded for 88% of them. Jointly, the top ten make up 0.72% of the sample.

The full study reports these points: How much clinical and demographic metadata was included differed by source and by participant, and the metadata was provided uncurated.

This clonotype was obtained from a man between 40 and 49 years old with acute or convalescent COVID-19. The chain was built from TRBV9 and TRBJ2-3; no D segment can be confidently identified. The sequencing input was peripheral blood. CDR3 reads: CASSVGRDTQYF. The nucleotide sequence is given as TGTGCCAGCAGCGTAGGTAGAGATACGCAGTATTTT. Extended through the reference TRBV9 and TRBJ2-3 proteins, this CDR3 yields the full variable domain: DSGVTQTPKHLITATGQRVTLRCSPRSGDLSVYWYQQSLDQGLQFLIQYYNGEERAKGNILERFSAQQFPDLHSELNLSSLELGDSALYFCASSVGRDTQYFGPGTRLTVL.